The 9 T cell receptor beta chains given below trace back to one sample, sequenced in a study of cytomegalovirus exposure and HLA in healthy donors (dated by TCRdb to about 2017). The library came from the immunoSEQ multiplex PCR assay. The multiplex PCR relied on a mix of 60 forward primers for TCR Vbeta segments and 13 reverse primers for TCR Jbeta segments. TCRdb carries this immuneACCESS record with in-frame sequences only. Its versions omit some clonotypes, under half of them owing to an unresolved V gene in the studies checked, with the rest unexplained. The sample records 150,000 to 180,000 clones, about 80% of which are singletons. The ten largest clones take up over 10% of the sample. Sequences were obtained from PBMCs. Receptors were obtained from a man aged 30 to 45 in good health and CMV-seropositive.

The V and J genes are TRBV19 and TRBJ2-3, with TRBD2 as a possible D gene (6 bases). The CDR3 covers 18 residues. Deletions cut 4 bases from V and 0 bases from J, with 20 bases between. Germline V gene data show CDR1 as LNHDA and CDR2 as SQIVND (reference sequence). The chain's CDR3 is CASSRGYGSGSSTDTQYF. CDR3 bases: TGTGCCAGTAGTAGAGGGTACGGAAGCGGGTCAAGCACAGATACGCAGTATTTT.

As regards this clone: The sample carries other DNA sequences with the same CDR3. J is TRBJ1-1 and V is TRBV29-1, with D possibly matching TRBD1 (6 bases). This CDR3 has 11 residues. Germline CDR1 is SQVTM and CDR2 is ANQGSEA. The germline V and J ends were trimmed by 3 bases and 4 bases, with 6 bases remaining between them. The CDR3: CSVDRGTEAFF. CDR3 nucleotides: TGCAGCGTTGACAGGGGCACTGAAGCTTTCTTT. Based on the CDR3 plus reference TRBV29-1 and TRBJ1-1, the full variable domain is SAVISQKPSRDICQRGTSLTIQCQVDSQVTMMFWYRQQPGQSLTLIATANQGSEATYESGFVIDKFPISRPNLTFSTLTVSNMSPEDSSIYLCSVDRGTEAFFGQGTRLTVV.

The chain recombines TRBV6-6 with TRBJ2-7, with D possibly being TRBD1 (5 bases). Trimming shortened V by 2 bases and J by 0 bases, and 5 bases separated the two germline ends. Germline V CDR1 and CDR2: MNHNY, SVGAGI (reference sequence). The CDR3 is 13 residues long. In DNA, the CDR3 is TGTGCCAGCAGTTACGACAGCTCCTACGAGCAGTACTTC. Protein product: CASSYDSSYEQYF.

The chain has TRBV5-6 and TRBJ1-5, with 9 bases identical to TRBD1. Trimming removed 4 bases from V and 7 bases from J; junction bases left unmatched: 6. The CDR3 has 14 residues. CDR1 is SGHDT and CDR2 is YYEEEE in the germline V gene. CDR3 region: CASSNQTGGQPQHF. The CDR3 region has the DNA TGTGCCAGCAGCAACCAGACAGGGGGACAGCCCCAGCATTTT.

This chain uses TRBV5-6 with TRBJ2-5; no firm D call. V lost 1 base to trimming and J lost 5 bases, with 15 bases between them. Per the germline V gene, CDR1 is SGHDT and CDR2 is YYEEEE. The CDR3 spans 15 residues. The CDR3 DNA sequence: TGTGCCAGCAGCTTGAAGCTAAGTTATGTGGAGACCCAGTACTTC. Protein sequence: CASSLKLSYVETQYF.

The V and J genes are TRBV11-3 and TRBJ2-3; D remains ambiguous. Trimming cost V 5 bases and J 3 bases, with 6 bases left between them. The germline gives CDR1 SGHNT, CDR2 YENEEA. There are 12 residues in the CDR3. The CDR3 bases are TGTGCCAGCAGCCCAGATACAGATACGCAGTATTTT. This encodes CASSPDTDTQYF.

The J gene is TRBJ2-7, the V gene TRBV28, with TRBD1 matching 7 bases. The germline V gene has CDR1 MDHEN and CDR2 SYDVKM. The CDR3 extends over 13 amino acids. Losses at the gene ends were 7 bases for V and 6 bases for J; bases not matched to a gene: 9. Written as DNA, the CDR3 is TGTGCCAGCATCACGAGACAGGGTTTCGAGCAGTACTTC. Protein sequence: CASITRQGFEQYF.

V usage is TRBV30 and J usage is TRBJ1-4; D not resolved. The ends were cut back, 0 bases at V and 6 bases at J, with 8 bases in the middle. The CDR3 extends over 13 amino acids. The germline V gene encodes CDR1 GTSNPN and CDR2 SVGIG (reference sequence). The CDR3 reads CAWSVSRDEKLFF. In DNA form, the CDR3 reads TGTGCCTGGAGTGTATCCCGGGATGAAAAACTGTTTTTT.

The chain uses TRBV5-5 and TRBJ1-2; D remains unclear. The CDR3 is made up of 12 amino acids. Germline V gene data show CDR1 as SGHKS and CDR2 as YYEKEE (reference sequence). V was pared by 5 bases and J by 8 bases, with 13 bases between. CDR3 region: CASSDMARGYTF. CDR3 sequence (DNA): TGTGCCAGCAGTGACATGGCTCGAGGCTACACCTTC.